Listed below are T cell receptor beta chains from one sample, sequenced in a study of control samples from healthy donors and cancer patients. The assay was immunoSEQ multiplex PCR, and TCRdb's table has in-frame clones only and misses some. The sample shows 85,000 to 95,000 clones, roughly 86% of them seen only once. Material for sequencing was blood. Source of these receptors: a woman in her fifties or sixties in good health. The CDR3 runs from the conserved cysteine through the conserved F or W. D genes are given only for firm matches. Clone size is stated in some rows and not others, as once, few, many or a class when expanded.

D gene	clone size	V gene	J gene	CDR3 DNA	CDR3 protein
.	.	TRBV10-3	TRBJ2-1	TGTGCCATCAGTGAGCTCGATGAGCAGTTCTTC	CAISELDEQFF
.	.	TRBV7-2	TRBJ2-7	TGTGCCAGCAGCTTCCCGGGACTCGGGTCCTACGAGCAGTACTTC	CASSFPGLGSYEQYF
.	.	TRBV7-9	TRBJ2-2	TGTGCCAGCAGCTTATCCAGCCAGGGGAACACCGGGGAGCTGTTTTTT	CASSLSSQGNTGELFF
TRBD2	.	TRBV6-5	TRBJ2-7	TGTGCCAGCACCGGGCTAGCGGGATACGAGCAGTACTTC	CASTGLAGYEQYF
.	.	TRBV19	TRBJ1-1	TGTGCCAGTAGTACGGTTGTGAACACTGGAGCTTTCTTT	CASSTVVNTGAFF
.	few	TRBV5-1	TRBJ2-7	TGCGCCAGCGCGTTGGGGCACGTCTCCTACGAGCAGTACTTC	CASALGHVSYEQYF
.	once	TRBV2	TRBJ2-7	TGTGCCAGCAGTGAGCCTTTTTCGTACGAGCAGTACTTC	CASSEPFSYEQYF
.	.	TRBV2	TRBJ2-5	TGTGCCAGCGACGCGGGAGAGACCCAGTACTTC	CASDAGETQYF
TRBD1	.	TRBV6-5	TRBJ2-1	TGTGCCAGCAGTTACTCCCGGACAGGGAATGAGCAGTTCTTC	CASSYSRTGNEQFF
.	.	TRBV27	TRBJ2-7	TGTGCCAGCAGGGATGACAGTAGCGGCTCCTACGAGCAGTACTTC	CASRDDSSGSYEQYF
.	.	TRBV5-6	TRBJ2-2	TGTGCCAGCAGCTTGTACCCCGGGGAGCTGTTTTTT	CASSLYPGELFF
.	few	TRBV4-1	TRBJ2-1	TGCGCCAGCAGCCAAGATTTCCAGGGGTTGCCCTACAATGAGCAGTTCTTC	CASSQDFQGLPYNEQFF
.	.	TRBV19	TRBJ2-3	TGTGCCAGTAGTATAGCCCCTTCCGGCGGGGGCCTTAGGACAGATACGCAGTATTTT	CASSIAPSGGGLRTDTQYF
TRBD1	.	TRBV28	TRBJ2-7	TGTGCCAGCAGCAGGGGACAGGGCTACTACGAGCAGTACTTC	CASSRGQGYYEQYF
TRBD1	once	TRBV19	TRBJ1-2	TGTGCCAGTAGACCACAGGGGGCGCATCGTTATGGCTACACCTTC	CASRPQGAHRYGYTF
.	.	TRBV11-2	TRBJ2-5	TGTGCCAGCAGCGCCGGGTCGCTGGCGGAGACCCAGTACTTC	CASSAGSLAETQYF
.	.	TRBV6-1	TRBJ1-4	TGTGCCAGCAGTAGGGAGCGGGGTGAAAAACTGTTTTTT	CASSRERGEKLFF
.	.	TRBV12-3/TRBV12-4	TRBJ1-1	TGTGCCAGCAGCCGAGGACAGAACACTGAAGCTTTCTTT	CASSRGQNTEAFF
.	.	TRBV7-9	TRBJ2-7	TGTGCCAGCAGCTTAAATTTAGGCTACGAGCAGTACTTC	CASSLNLGYEQYF
.	.	TRBV5-1	TRBJ2-5	TGCGCCAGCAGCAATCCCTCGGGATCGCAAGAGACCCAGTACTTC	CASSNPSGSQETQYF
.	.	TRBV2	TRBJ1-1	TGTGCCAGCAGTGGGCAGGGGAACACTGAAGCTTTCTTT	CASSGQGNTEAFF
.	.	TRBV28	TRBJ2-6	TGTGCCAGCAGGCCCTCTGGGGCCAACGTCCTGACTTTC	CASRPSGANVLTF
TRBD1	few	TRBV9	TRBJ1-4	TGTGCCAGCAGCGCCTGGACAGGGGGCGAAAAACTGTTTTTT	CASSAWTGGEKLFF
TRBD2	.	TRBV7-9	TRBJ2-3	TGTGCCAGCAGCGACCCTAGCGGCCTAGATACGCAGTATTTT	CASSDPSGLDTQYF
.	.	TRBV9	TRBJ2-3	TGTGCCAGCAGCGTAGTTTTAAGCACAGATACGCAGTATTTT	CASSVVLSTDTQYF
TRBD2	.	TRBV5-1	TRBJ2-7	TGCGCCAGCAGCTGGCCGACTAGCGGGATAAACCCGAGGGACGAGCAGTACTTC	CASSWPTSGINPRDEQYF
TRBD1	.	TRBV12-3/TRBV12-4	TRBJ1-4	TGTGCCAGCGGTGGACAGGGCGGGGAAAAACTGTTTTTT	CASGGQGGEKLFF
TRBD2	.	TRBV7-9	TRBJ2-1	TGTGCCAGCAGCTCTTCCGGGACTACAGATGAGCAGTTCTTC	CASSSSGTTDEQFF
.	.	TRBV27	TRBJ2-3	TGTGCCAGCAGTTTGTGGGGGAGCACAGATACGCAGTATTTT	CASSLWGSTDTQYF
.	.	TRBV5-1	TRBJ2-5	TGCGCCAGCAGCTTGGGGTTAAAAGAGACCCAGTACTTC	CASSLGLKETQYF
.	.	TRBV6-5	TRBJ2-3	TGTGCCAGCAGTTACCATGCTCGGGCCGGGGCAGATACGCAGTATTTT	CASSYHARAGADTQYF
TRBD1	.	TRBV24-1	TRBJ1-1	TGTGCCACCAGTGATTTACGGACAGGGGGAGGAATGAACACTGAAGCTTTCTTT	CATSDLRTGGGMNTEAFF
TRBD1	.	TRBV19	TRBJ2-7	TGTGCCAGTAGTATATCCAGGACAGGGGGGAACGAGCAGTACTTC	CASSISRTGGNEQYF
.	.	TRBV2	TRBJ2-2	TGTGCCAGCGGGGCTTCGAACACCGGGGAGCTGTTTTTT	CASGASNTGELFF
TRBD1	.	TRBV6-2/TRBV6-3	TRBJ1-2	TGTGCCAGCAGTTACCGAGGGGGCGATGGCTACACCTTC	CASSYRGGDGYTF
.	.	TRBV28	TRBJ1-4	TGTGCCAGCAGCTTGACAGGCCCCCTTAATGAAAAACTGTTTTTT	CASSLTGPLNEKLFF
.	.	TRBV11-2	TRBJ1-3	TGTGCCAGCAGCTTAGGTGGCTCTGGAAACACCATATATTTT	CASSLGGSGNTIYF
.	.	TRBV5-1	TRBJ1-1	TGCGCCAGCAGCTTCGGGCAGCCCAACACTGAAGCTTTCTTT	CASSFGQPNTEAFF
.	.	TRBV2	TRBJ1-5	TGTGCCAGCAGTTACGCCAGGGGTCCCAATCAGCCCCAGCATTTT	CASSYARGPNQPQHF
.	.	TRBV18	TRBJ1-2	TGTGCCAGCTCACCACGGGCACAGGGTAGCTATGGCTACACCTTC	CASSPRAQGSYGYTF
.	.	TRBV27	TRBJ1-1	TGTGCCAGCAGTTCCGCGAGGGGTGGGACTTTCTTT	CASSSARGGTFF
.	few	TRBV4-1	TRBJ2-2	TGCGCCAGCATGGGAACGATAGCCGGGGAGCTGTTTTTT	CASMGTIAGELFF
.	.	TRBV7-9	TRBJ2-5	TGTGCCAGCAGCGCCCTGGTAGAGACCCAGTACTTC	CASSALVETQYF
TRBD2	.	TRBV6-5	TRBJ2-5	TGTGCCAGCAGTTACCCCGTAGCGGGACAAGAGACCCAGTACTTC	CASSYPVAGQETQYF
.	.	TRBV12-5	TRBJ1-6	TGTGCTAGTGGTTGGGGGTTTAATTCACCCCTCCACTTT	CASGWGFNSPLHF
.	few	TRBV5-1	TRBJ2-3	TGCGCCAGCGGGGAACAGGGAAGCAGCACAGATACGCAGTATTTT	CASGEQGSSTDTQYF
TRBD1	.	TRBV6-5	TRBJ1-2	TGTGCCAGCAGACCCGACAGGGGAACCTATGGCTACACCTTC	CASRPDRGTYGYTF
.	.	TRBV28	TRBJ1-5	TGTGCCAGCATCCTTGGACGGGTTGGTGGGCCCCAGCATTTT	CASILGRVGGPQHF
.	.	TRBV12-5	TRBJ1-1	TGTGCTAGTGGCACTACAGGGTATGGGAACACTGAAGCTTTCTTT	CASGTTGYGNTEAFF
.	few	TRBV5-4	TRBJ1-5	TGTGCCAGCAGCGGGGGGGTCAATCAGCCCCAGCATTTT	CASSGGVNQPQHF
.	.	TRBV27	TRBJ2-5	TGTGCCACCTGGAGTGGGACCCAAGAGACCCAGTACTTC	CATWSGTQETQYF
.	.	TRBV27	TRBJ1-2	TGTGCCAGCAGTTCTGGCTACCAGGGCTATGGCTACACCTTC	CASSSGYQGYGYTF
TRBD2	.	TRBV5-1	TRBJ2-5	TGCGCCAGCAGCAGGGCTAGCGGGGTTCGAGAGACCCAGTACTTC	CASSRASGVRETQYF